The rows below give T cell receptor beta chains drawn from one sample of a study of cytomegalovirus exposure and HLA in healthy donors. Profiled with immunoSEQ multiplex PCR; TCRdb holds only in-frame clones, not every one. In the table there are some 220,000 clones, around 84% of which are singletons. The sequenced sample consisted of PBMCs. All receptors derive from a girl between 2 and 10 years old in good health and CMV-seronegative. CDR3s include the opening cysteine and the closing phenylalanine or tryptophan. The D gene is left open where the match is weak. The size of a clone is reported for some rows only, either as once, few or many, or as a class for expanded clones.

j_gene	d_gene	abundance	v_gene	CDR3aa	CDR3nt
TRBJ2-1	-	-	TRBV4-1	CASSRDPSSYNEQFF	TGCGCCAGCAGCCGAGACCCCAGCTCCTACAATGAGCAGTTCTTC
TRBJ2-1	-	-	TRBV5-1	CASSFEVGENEQFF	TGCGCCAGCAGCTTTGAGGTTGGGGAGAATGAGCAGTTCTTC
TRBJ2-5	-	-	TRBV28	CASSLPGDLQETQYF	TGTGCCAGCAGTTTACCGGGGGACCTTCAAGAGACCCAGTACTTC
TRBJ1-1	-	-	TRBV10-2	CASSGGSPASAFF	TGCGCCAGCAGTGGCGGCAGCCCGGCTTCGGCTTTCTTT
TRBJ2-7	-	-	TRBV7-2	CASSLQYEQYF	TGTGCCAGCAGCTTACAGTACGAGCAGTACTTC
TRBJ2-2	-	-	TRBV15	CATSRDQHGELFF	TGTGCCACCAGCAGAGATCAACATGGGGAGCTGTTTTTT
TRBJ2-3	TRBD2	few	TRBV5-1	CASKGLAGGSTDTQYF	TGCGCCAGCAAAGGACTAGCGGGGGGTAGCACAGATACGCAGTATTTT
TRBJ1-1	-	few	TRBV6-5	CASSRSGARGTEAFF	TGTGCCAGCAGCCGTAGCGGGGCGCGGGGCACTGAAGCTTTCTTT
TRBJ1-1	-	-	TRBV10-2	CASSGNRVRGPEAFF	TGCGCCAGCAGTGGGAACAGGGTTAGAGGCCCTGAAGCTTTCTTT
TRBJ2-1	TRBD2	few	TRBV19	CASSRTSGVGYNEQFF	TGTGCCAGTAGTAGGACTAGCGGGGTTGGCTACAATGAGCAGTTCTTC
TRBJ1-6	-	-	TRBV7-9	CASSPSGLNSPLHF	TGTGCCAGCAGCCCCAGCGGGCTTAATTCACCCCTCCACTTT
TRBJ2-7	-	few	TRBV21-1	CASSQSGRSNEQYF	TGTGCCAGCAGCCAAAGCGGGAGGTCCAACGAGCAGTACTTC
TRBJ2-7	TRBD1	once	TRBV11-2	CASWGQGWDEQYF	TGTGCCAGCTGGGGACAGGGATGGGACGAGCAGTACTTC
TRBJ1-1	TRBD1	once	TRBV25-1	CASSGVTGRTEAFF	TGTGCCAGCAGTGGAGTGACAGGGAGGACTGAAGCTTTCTTT
TRBJ2-7	TRBD1	-	TRBV19	CARPSRRDRELGEQYF	TGTGCCAGGCCATCTCGACGGGACAGGGAGCTGGGCGAGCAGTACTTC
TRBJ2-2	TRBD1	-	TRBV6-5	CASSPGQGNTGELFF	TGTGCCAGCAGTCCGGGACAGGGAAACACCGGGGAGCTGTTTTTT
TRBJ2-2	TRBD2	-	TRBV18	CASSPFAGANTGELFF	TGTGCCAGCTCACCATTTGCGGGAGCGAACACCGGGGAGCTGTTTTTT
TRBJ2-7	TRBD1	-	TRBV2	CASRIGQGIDEQYF	TGTGCCAGCAGGATCGGACAGGGGATAGACGAGCAGTACTTC
TRBJ1-2	TRBD1	-	TRBV4-1	CASSQEAGGMTVYGYTF	TGCGCCAGCAGCCAAGAGGCAGGGGGCATGACGGTCTATGGCTACACCTTC
TRBJ1-1	-	-	TRBV21-1	CASSLTTGGEAFF	TGTGCCAGCAGCCTTACCACAGGGGGCGAAGCTTTCTTT
TRBJ2-3	-	-	TRBV5-1	CASSFSLATDTQYF	TGCGCCAGCAGCTTTTCACTAGCCACAGATACGCAGTATTTT
TRBJ2-5	-	-	TRBV4-1	CASSQRGETQYF	TGCGCCAGCAGCCAACGGGGGGAGACCCAGTACTTC
TRBJ1-1	-	-	TRBV11-1	CASSLVGNTEAFF	TGTGCCAGCAGCTTAGTCGGGAACACTGAAGCTTTCTTT
TRBJ2-2	-	-	TRBV6-7	CASSYQRQRGELFF	TGTGCCAGCAGTTACCAAAGACAGCGAGGGGAGCTGTTTTTT
TRBJ1-2	-	-	TRBV7-9	CASRLASANYGYTF	TGTGCCAGCAGGTTAGCCAGTGCTAACTATGGCTACACCTTC
TRBJ1-1	TRBD1	-	TRBV6-1	CASRQQGTGGGAFF	TGTGCCAGCAGGCAACAGGGGACCGGAGGGGGAGCTTTCTTT
TRBJ1-2	TRBD1	-	TRBV9	CASSVDRGVGYTF	TGTGCCAGCAGCGTAGACAGGGGAGTTGGCTACACCTTC
TRBJ2-7	-	-	TRBV7-2	CASRPKGGGTWEQYF	TGTGCCAGCAGACCGAAGGGGGGGGGTACGTGGGAGCAGTACTTC
TRBJ2-1	-	-	TRBV10-3	CAISPKETPNNEQFF	TGTGCCATCAGCCCCAAGGAGACTCCAAACAATGAGCAGTTCTTC
TRBJ2-7	TRBD1	-	TRBV18	CASSSGQGGTYEQYF	TGTGCCAGCTCGAGTGGACAGGGCGGGACCTACGAGCAGTACTTC
TRBJ1-6	-	few	TRBV6-4	CASRPLGSSYNSPLHF	TGTGCCAGCAGGCCCCTCGGGAGCTCCTATAATTCACCCCTCCACTTT
TRBJ1-1	TRBD1	-	TRBV30	CASSGTGEAFF	TGTGCCAGCTCCGGGACAGGGGAAGCTTTCTTT
TRBJ1-6	-	-	TRBV5-1	CASSLLQLNSPLHF	TGCGCCAGCAGCTTGCTACAGCTTAATTCACCCCTCCACTTT
TRBJ1-1	-	-	TRBV28	CASRRGPGGPNTEAFF	TGTGCCAGCAGGCGAGGCCCCGGGGGGCCGAACACTGAAGCTTTCTTT
TRBJ1-1	TRBD1	-	TRBV6-6	CASSPGTGGTEAFF	TGTGCCAGCAGTCCCGGGACAGGGGGTACTGAAGCTTTCTTT
TRBJ2-5	-	-	TRBV2	CASSPDAGETQYF	TGTGCCAGCAGTCCTGATGCGGGTGAGACCCAGTACTTC
TRBJ2-7	TRBD1	-	TRBV6-1	CASRTGGTYEQYF	TGTGCCAGCAGGACAGGGGGAACCTACGAGCAGTACTTC
TRBJ2-7	TRBD1	-	TRBV2	CASGRDREYEQYF	TGTGCCAGCGGAAGAGACAGGGAATACGAGCAGTACTTC
TRBJ2-1	TRBD1	-	TRBV2	CASSKDRGNYNEQFF	TGTGCCAGCAGCAAGGACAGGGGGAATTACAATGAGCAGTTCTTC
TRBJ1-2	TRBD1	-	TRBV6-5	CASSYSTGRSRYGYTF	TGTGCCAGCAGTTACTCGACAGGGAGGTCGCGCTATGGCTACACCTTC
TRBJ1-1	-	-	TRBV21-1	CASSKYGQVNTEAFF	TGTGCCAGCAGCAAATATGGACAAGTGAACACTGAAGCTTTCTTT
TRBJ1-6	-	-	TRBV9	CASSSRWGSSNNSPLHF	TGTGCCAGCAGCTCCAGATGGGGCTCCTCTAATAATTCACCCCTCCACTTT
TRBJ1-1	TRBD1	-	TRBV7-9	CASSSQGAFTEAFF	TGTGCCAGCAGCTCACAGGGGGCGTTCACTGAAGCTTTCTTT
TRBJ2-2	TRBD1	-	TRBV5-8	CASSLGDRNTGELFF	TGTGCCAGCAGCTTGGGGGACAGAAACACCGGGGAGCTGTTTTTT
TRBJ2-5	-	-	TRBV7-9	CASSGAAGETQYF	TGTGCCAGCAGCGGAGCAGCCGGGGAGACCCAGTACTTC
TRBJ2-7	TRBD1	-	TRBV5-5	CASSWGQGISYEQYF	TGTGCCAGCAGCTGGGGACAGGGGATTTCCTACGAGCAGTACTTC
TRBJ2-7	-	-	TRBV14	CASSRGPGSLYEQYF	TGTGCCAGCAGCCGGGGCCCCGGGTCACTCTACGAGCAGTACTTC
TRBJ2-5	-	-	TRBV21-1	CASSKDEASRRETQYF	TGTGCCAGCAGCAAAGATGAGGCCTCTAGAAGGGAGACCCAGTACTTC
TRBJ1-6	-	-	TRBV25-1	CASSEYARSSPLHF	TGTGCCAGCAGTGAATATGCTAGGTCTTCACCCCTCCACTTT
TRBJ1-1	-	-	TRBV20-1	CSAIRDTRAFF	TGCAGTGCTATTCGGGACACCCGAGCTTTCTTT
TRBJ2-2	TRBD1	-	TRBV10-3	CAISEIGQGAGELFF	TGTGCCATCAGTGAGATTGGACAGGGAGCTGGGGAGCTGTTTTTT
TRBJ2-5	-	-	TRBV2	CASIGRGLGTQYF	TGTGCCAGCATCGGTAGGGGTTTGGGGACCCAGTACTTC
TRBJ2-7	-	-	TRBV25-1	CASSPGGPYEQYF	TGTGCCAGCAGTCCCGGGGGGCCCTACGAGCAGTACTTC
TRBJ2-1	TRBD1	once	TRBV10-1	CASREGQGIGEQFF	TGCGCCAGCAGGGAAGGACAGGGGATCGGGGAGCAGTTCTTC
TRBJ2-3	TRBD2	-	TRBV7-8	CASSGVVAGYTDTQYF	TGTGCCAGCAGCGGAGTGGTAGCGGGGTACACAGATACGCAGTATTTT
TRBJ2-2	TRBD1	-	TRBV18	CASSPRQGTNTGELFF	TGTGCCAGCTCCCCACGACAGGGGACGAACACCGGGGAGCTGTTTTTT
TRBJ2-1	-	-	TRBV11-2	CASSFTVQQFF	TGTGCCAGCAGCTTCACTGTACAGCAGTTCTTC